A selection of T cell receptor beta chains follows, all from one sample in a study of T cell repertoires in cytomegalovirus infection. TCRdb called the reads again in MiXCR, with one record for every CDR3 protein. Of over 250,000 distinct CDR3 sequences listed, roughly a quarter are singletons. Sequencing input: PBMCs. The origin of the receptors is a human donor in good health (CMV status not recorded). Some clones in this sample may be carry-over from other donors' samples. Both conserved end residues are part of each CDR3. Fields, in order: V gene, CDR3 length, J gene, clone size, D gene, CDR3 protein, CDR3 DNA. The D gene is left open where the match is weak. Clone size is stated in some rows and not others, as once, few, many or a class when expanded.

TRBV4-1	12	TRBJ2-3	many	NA	CASSEITDTQYF	TGCGCCAGCAGCGAAATCACAGATACGCAGTATTTT
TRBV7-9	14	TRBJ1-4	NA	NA	CASSPGGGEEKLFF	TGTGCCAGCAGCCCTGGTGGGGGGGAAGAAAAACTGTTTTTT
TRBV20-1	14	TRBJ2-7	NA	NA	CSARSRTDSYEQYF	TGCAGTGCTAGATCCCGGACGGATTCCTACGAGCAGTACTTC
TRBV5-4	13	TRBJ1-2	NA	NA	CASSFGYWDGYTF	TGTGCCAGCAGCTTTGGTTATTGGGATGGCTACACCTTC
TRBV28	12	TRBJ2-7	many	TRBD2	CASRGLVREQYF	TGTGCCAGCAGGGGACTAGTCCGCGAGCAGTACTTC
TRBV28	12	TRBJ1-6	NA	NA	CASSLRDGALHF	TGTGCCAGCAGTTTGCGAGACGGCGCCCTCCACTTT
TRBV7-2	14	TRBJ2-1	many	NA	CASSLGSGDNEQFF	TGTGCCAGCAGCTTAGGTTCCGGGGACAATGAGCAGTTCTTC
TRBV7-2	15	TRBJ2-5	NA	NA	CASSILAGLRENQYF	TGTGCCAGCAGCATCCTGGCGGGCCTCCGGGAGAACCAGTACTTC
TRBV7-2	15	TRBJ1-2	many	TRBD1	CASSRTGQGGYGYTF	TGTGCCAGCAGCCGAACAGGACAGGGAGGCTATGGCTACACCTTC
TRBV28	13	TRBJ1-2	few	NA	CATKQGNNYGYTF	TGTGCCACCAAACAGGGAAATAACTATGGCTACACCTTC
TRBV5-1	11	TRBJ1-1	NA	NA	CASNSRDEAFF	TGCGCCAGCAACTCCCGGGATGAAGCTTTCTTT
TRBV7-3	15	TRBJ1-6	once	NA	CASSLSSSYNSPLHF	TGTGCCAGCAGCCTTAGCAGCTCCTATAATTCACCCCTCCACTTT
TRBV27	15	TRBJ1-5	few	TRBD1	CASSPRGDRAQPQHF	TGTGCCAGCAGTCCCCGCGGGGACAGAGCCCAGCCCCAGCATTTT
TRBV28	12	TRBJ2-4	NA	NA	CASSFSKNIQYF	TGTGCCAGCAGTTTCTCCAAAAACATTCAGTACTTC
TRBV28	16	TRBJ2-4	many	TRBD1	CASSPEGQGAKNIQYF	TGTGCCAGCAGTCCCGAGGGACAGGGAGCCAAAAACATTCAGTACTTC
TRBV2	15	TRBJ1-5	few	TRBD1	CASSARGQSNQPQHF	TGTGCCAGCAGTGCGAGGGGACAGAGCAATCAGCCCCAGCATTTT
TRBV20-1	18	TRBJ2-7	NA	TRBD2	CSARDRASGRPSSYEQYF	TGCAGTGCTAGAGATCGGGCTAGCGGGAGGCCCAGCTCCTACGAGCAGTACTTC
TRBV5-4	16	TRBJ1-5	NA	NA	CASTRPTGGLGQPQHF	TGTGCCAGCACCAGACCCACGGGTGGGCTTGGGCAGCCCCAGCATTTT
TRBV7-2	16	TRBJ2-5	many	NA	CASSERWRPPGETQYF	TGTGCCAGCAGCGAACGGTGGAGGCCCCCCGGAGAGACCCAGTACTTC
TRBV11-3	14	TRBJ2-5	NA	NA	CASSDRGTTETQYF	TGTGCCAGCAGCGACAGAGGGACGACAGAGACCCAGTACTTC
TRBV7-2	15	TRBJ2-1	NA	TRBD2	CASSLVVGRPNEQFF	TGTGCCAGCAGCTTAGTCGTCGGGAGGCCTAATGAGCAGTTCTTC
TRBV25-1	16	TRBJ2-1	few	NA	CASSAPTGANNNEQFF	TGTGCCAGCAGTGCCCCGACAGGAGCTAACAACAATGAGCAGTTCTTC
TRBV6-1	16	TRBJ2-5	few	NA	CASSAGDTSNQETQYF	TGTGCCAGCAGTGCCGGAGATACTAGCAACCAAGAGACCCAGTACTTC
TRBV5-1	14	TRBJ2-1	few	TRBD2	CASSLQRGANEQFF	TGCGCCAGCAGCTTGCAGCGGGGTGCCAATGAGCAGTTCTTC
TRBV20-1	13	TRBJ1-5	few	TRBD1	CSAWTGSNQPQHF	TGCAGTGCTTGGACAGGGAGCAATCAGCCCCAGCATTTT
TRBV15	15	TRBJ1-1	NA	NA	CATSRTSRMNTEAFF	TGTGCCACCAGCAGAACGTCGCGTATGAACACTGAAGCTTTCTTT
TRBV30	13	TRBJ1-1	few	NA	CAWVGQFNTEAFF	TGTGCCTGGGTCGGACAATTCAACACTGAAGCTTTCTTT
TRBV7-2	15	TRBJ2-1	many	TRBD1	CASRQTGSYYNEQFF	TGTGCCAGCAGGCAGACAGGGAGCTACTACAATGAGCAGTTCTTC
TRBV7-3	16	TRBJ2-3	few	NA	CASSLDGVGFADTQYF	TGTGCCAGCAGCTTAGACGGTGTGGGGTTCGCAGATACGCAGTATTTT
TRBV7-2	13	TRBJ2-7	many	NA	CASSLGTVYEQYF	TGTGCCAGCAGCTTAGGGACAGTCTACGAGCAGTACTTC
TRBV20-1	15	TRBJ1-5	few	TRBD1	CSVPGQGNSNQPQHF	TGCAGTGTCCCGGGACAGGGAAATAGCAATCAGCCCCAGCATTTT
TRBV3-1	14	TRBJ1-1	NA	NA	CASSQDFKSTEAFF	TGTGCCAGCAGCCAAGATTTCAAGAGCACTGAAGCTTTCTTT
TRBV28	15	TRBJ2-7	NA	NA	CASSQQGGYSYEQYF	TGTGCCAGCAGTCAACAGGGGGGGTACTCCTACGAGCAGTACTTC
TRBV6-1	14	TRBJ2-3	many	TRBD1	CASSEDRGPDTQYF	TGTGCCAGCAGTGAGGACAGGGGGCCAGATACGCAGTATTTT
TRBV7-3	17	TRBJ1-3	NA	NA	CASSLTDSGISGNTIYF	TGTGCCAGCAGCTTAACAGACAGCGGCATCTCTGGAAACACCATATATTTT
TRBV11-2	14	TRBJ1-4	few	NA	CASSDTRSNEKLFF	TGTGCCAGCAGCGACACCAGGTCTAATGAAAAACTGTTTTTT
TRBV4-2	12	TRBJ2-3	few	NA	CASSSPSDTQYF	TGTGCCAGCAGCAGCCCGTCAGATACGCAGTATTTT
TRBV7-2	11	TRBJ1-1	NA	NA	CASSSLNWAFF	TGTGCCAGCAGCTCCCTTAACTGGGCTTTCTTT
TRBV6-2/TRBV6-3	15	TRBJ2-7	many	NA	CASSYSSGQLYEQYF	TGTGCCAGCAGTTACTCCTCGGGGCAACTCTACGAGCAGTACTTC
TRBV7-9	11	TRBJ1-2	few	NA	CASTLGGPRTF	TGTGCCAGCACGTTGGGGGGCCCTAGGACCTTC
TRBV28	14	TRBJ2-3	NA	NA	CASSSRATPDTQYF	TGTGCCAGCAGTTCCCGCGCGACCCCAGATACGCAGTATTTT
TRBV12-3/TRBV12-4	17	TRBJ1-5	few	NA	CASSPTRGQVGDQPQHF	TGTGCCAGCAGCCCCACACGGGGACAAGTGGGGGATCAGCCCCAGCATTTT
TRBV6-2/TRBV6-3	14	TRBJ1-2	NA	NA	CASSHTAGNYGYTF	TGTGCCAGCAGCCATACCGCAGGCAACTATGGCTACACCTTC
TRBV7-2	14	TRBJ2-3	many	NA	CASSLERALLEQYF	TGTGCCAGCAGCTTAGAGCGGGCTTTACTGGAGCAGTATTTT
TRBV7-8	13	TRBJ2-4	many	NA	CASSKRTRDIQYF	TGTGCCAGCAGCAAACGGACCCGAGACATTCAGTACTTC
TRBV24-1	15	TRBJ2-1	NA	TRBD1	CATSRTGSSYNEQFF	TGTGCCACCAGCAGGACAGGGAGTTCCTACAATGAGCAGTTCTTC
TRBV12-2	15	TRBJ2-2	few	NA	CARKPGGRNTGELFF	TGTGCAAGAAAACCTGGCGGGAGGAACACCGGGGAGCTGTTTTTT
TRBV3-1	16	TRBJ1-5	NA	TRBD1	CASSQDRGTGYQPQHF	TGTGCCAGCAGCCAAGATCGCGGGACAGGGTATCAGCCCCAGCATTTT
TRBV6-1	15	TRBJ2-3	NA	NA	CASSPAGVATDTQYF	TGTGCCAGCAGCCCTGCGGGCGTGGCCACAGATACGCAGTATTTT
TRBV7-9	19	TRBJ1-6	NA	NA	CASSLMLASGASYNSPLHF	TGTGCCAGCAGTCTAATGTTGGCCTCCGGAGCTTCCTATAATTCACCCCTCCACTTT
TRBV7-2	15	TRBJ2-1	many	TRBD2	CASSYRTGGYNEQFF	TGTGCCAGCAGCTACCGGACGGGGGGGTACAATGAGCAGTTCTTC
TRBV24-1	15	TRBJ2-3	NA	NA	CATSDTQGRHNTQYF	TGTGCCACCAGTGATACGCAGGGACGACACAATACGCAGTATTTT
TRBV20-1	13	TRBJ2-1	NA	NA	CSAIWDSRGEQFF	TGCAGTGCCATATGGGACTCGCGCGGTGAGCAGTTCTTC
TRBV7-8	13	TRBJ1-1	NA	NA	CASSRLTNTEAFF	TGTGCCAGCAGCAGACTGACAAACACTGAAGCTTTCTTT